This T cell receptor beta chain was identified during a study of naive and memory T cell subsets. Findings of the study overall: Activation and differentiation may alter RNA-based TCR counts.

CD4 T cells were positively selected, then CD8 T cells from the CD4-negative fraction. Four subsets defined by CD45RA and CD27 were sorted after CD3, CD4, CD8 and live/dead staining. Only a few counts were recorded for this clonotype. The antigen remains unidentified. The beta constant-region primer was an equimolar mix of two oligonucleotides covering TRBC1 and TRBC2. The ligated cDNA underwent four PCR rounds using SP2 and nested alpha and beta constant-region primers. Ligation attached a single-stranded oligonucleotide with a 12-nucleotide UMI and the SP2 primer to the cDNA 3' end. Via MiXCR, TCRdb re-called the UMI-ligation and nested PCR reads, giving one row per CDR3 protein. The table has about 120,000 distinct CDR3 sequences, around 35% seen once. With 2 bases removed from V and 6 bases from J, the gap between germline ends came to 11 bases. Germline V gene data show CDR1 as MNHEY and CDR2 as SVGAGI. The length of the CDR3 is 14 residues.

V is TRBV6-5 and J is TRBJ1-5; D is uncertain. Material: central memory CD4+ T cells from blood. This receptor was obtained from a human donor in good health. CDR3 in DNA: TGTGCCAGCAGTTACAGGGAGAGCCGTCAGCCCCAGCATTTT. Protein sequence: CASSYRESRQPQHF.